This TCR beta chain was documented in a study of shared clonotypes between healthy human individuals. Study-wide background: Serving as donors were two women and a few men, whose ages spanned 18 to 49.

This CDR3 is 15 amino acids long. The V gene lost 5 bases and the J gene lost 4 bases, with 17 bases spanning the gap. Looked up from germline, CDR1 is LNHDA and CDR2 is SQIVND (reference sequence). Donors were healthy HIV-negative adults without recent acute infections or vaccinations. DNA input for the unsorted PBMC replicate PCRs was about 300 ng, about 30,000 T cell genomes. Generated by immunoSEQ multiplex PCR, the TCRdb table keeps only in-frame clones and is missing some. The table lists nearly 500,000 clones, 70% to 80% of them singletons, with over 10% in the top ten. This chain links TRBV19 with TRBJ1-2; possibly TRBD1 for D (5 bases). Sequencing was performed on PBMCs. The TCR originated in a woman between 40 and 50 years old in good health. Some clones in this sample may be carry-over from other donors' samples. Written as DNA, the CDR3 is TGTGCCAGTAGTGACCCAGGGATCCCTCTCTATGGCTACACCTTC. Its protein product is CASSDPGIPLYGYTF.